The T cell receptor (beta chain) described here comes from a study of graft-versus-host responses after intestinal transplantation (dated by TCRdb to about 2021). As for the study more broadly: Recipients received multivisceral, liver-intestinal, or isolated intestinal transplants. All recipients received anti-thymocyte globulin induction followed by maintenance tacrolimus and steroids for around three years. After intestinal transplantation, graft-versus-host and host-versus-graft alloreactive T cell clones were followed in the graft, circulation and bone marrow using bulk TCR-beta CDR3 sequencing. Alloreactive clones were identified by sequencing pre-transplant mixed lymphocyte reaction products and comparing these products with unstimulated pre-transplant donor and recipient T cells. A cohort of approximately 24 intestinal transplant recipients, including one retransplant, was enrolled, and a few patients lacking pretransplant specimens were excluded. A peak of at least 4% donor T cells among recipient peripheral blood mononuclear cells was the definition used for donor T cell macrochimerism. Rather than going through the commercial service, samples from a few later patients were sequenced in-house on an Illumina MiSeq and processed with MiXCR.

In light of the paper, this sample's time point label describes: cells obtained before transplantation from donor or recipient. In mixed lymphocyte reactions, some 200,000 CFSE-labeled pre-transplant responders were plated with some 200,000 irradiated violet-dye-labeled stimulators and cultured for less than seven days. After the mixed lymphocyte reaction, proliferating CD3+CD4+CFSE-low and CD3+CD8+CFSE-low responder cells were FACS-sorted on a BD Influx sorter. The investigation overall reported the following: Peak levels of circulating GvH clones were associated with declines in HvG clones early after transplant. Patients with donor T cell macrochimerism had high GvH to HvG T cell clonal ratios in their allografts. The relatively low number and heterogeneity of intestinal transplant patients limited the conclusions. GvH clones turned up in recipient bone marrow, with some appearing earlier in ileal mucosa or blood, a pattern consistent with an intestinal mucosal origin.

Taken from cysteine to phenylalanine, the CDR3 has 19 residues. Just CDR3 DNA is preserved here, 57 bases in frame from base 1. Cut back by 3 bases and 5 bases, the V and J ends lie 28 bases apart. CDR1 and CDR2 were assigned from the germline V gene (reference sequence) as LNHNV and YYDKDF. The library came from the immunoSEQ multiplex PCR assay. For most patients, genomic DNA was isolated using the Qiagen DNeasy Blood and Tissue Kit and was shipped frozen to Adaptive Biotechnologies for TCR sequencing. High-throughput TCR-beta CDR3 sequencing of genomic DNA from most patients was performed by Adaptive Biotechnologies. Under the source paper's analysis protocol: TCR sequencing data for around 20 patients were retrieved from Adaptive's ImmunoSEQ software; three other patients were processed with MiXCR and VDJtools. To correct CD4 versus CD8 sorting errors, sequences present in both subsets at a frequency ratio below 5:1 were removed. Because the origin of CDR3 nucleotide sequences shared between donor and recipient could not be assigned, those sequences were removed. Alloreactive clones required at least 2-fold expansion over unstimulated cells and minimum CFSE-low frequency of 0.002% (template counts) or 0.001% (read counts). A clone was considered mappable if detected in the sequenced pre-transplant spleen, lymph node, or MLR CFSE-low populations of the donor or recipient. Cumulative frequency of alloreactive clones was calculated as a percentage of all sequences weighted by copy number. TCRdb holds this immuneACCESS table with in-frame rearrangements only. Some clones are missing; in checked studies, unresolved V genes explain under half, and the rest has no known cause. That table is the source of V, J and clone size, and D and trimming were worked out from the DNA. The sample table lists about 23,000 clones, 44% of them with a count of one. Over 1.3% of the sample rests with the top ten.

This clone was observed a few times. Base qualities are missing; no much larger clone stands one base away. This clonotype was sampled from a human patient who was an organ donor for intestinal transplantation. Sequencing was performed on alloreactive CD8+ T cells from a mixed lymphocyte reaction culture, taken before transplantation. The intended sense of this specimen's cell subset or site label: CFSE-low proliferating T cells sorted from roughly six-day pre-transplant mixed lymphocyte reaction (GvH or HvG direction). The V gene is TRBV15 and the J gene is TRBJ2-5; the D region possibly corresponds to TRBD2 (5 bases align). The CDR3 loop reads CATSRGGLAEADRRETQYF. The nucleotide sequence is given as TGTGCCACCAGCAGGGGTGGGCTAGCTGAGGCCGACCGTAGGGAGACCCAGTACTTC.